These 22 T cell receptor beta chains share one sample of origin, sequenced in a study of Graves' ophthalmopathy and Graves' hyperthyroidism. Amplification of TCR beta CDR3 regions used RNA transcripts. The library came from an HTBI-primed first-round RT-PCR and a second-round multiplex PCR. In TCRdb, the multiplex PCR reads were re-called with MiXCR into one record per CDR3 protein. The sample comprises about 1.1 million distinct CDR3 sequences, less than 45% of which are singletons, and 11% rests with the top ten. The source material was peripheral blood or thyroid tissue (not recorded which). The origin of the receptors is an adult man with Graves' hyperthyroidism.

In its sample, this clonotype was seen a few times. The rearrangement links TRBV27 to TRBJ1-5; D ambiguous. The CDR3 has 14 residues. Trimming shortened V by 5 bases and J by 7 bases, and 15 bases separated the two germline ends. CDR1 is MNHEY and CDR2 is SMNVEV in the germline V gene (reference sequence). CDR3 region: CASSTVRGGQPQHF. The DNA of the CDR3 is TGTGCCAGCAGTACGGTGAGAGGCGGGCAGCCCCAGCATTTT.

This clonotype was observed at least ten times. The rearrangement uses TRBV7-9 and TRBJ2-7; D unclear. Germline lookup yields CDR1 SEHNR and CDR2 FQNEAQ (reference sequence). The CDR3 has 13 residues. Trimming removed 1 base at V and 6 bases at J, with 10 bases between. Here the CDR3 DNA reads TGTGCCAGCAGCTTAGAAGTTAACCGCGAGCAGTACTTC. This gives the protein CASSLEVNREQYF.

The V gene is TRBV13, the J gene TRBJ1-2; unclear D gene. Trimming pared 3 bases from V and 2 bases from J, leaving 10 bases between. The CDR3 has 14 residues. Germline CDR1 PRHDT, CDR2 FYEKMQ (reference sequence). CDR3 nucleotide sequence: TGTGCCAGCAGCTTTACAGTGGGCAACTATGGCTACACCTTC. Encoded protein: CASSFTVGNYGYTF.

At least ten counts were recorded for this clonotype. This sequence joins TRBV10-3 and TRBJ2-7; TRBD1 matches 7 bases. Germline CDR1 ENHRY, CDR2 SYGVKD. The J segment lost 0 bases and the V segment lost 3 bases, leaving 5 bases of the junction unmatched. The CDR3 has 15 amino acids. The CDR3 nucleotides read TGTGCCATCAGTGAAACCAGGGGGTCCTCCTACGAGCAGTACTTC. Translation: CAISETRGSSYEQYF.

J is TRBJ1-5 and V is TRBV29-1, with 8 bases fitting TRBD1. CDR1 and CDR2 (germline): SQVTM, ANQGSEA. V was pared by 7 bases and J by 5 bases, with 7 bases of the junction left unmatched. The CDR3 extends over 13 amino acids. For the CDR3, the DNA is TGCAGCGCTGCAACAGGGGGGGATCAGCCCCAGCATTTT. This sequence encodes CSAATGGDQPQHF.

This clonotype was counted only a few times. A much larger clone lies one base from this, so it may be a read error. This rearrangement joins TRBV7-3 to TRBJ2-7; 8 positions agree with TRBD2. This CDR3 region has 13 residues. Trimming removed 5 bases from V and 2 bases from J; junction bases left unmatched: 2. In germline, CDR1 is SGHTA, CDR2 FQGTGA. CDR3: CASSGTSAYEQYF. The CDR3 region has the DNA TGTGCCAGCAGCGGGACTAGTGCCTACGAGCAGTACTTC.

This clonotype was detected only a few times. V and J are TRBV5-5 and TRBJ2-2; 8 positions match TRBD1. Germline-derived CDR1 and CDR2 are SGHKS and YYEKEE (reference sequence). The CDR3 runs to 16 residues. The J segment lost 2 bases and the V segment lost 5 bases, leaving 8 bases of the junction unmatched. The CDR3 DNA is TGTGCCAGCAGGTCGACAGGGGTTTTCAACACCGGGGAGCTGTTTTTT. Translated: CASRSTGVFNTGELFF.

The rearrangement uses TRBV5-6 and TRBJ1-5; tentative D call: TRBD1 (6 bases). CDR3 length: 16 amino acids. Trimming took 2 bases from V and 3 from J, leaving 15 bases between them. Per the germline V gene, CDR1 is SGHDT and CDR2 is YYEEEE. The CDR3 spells CASSLGGSGVNQPQHF. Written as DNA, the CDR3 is TGTGCCAGCAGCTTAGGTGGGTCAGGGGTCAATCAGCCCCAGCATTTT.

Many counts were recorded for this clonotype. The CDR3 nucleotides read TGTGCCACCAGCAGACCCAAGGACCCCACGGACGAGCAGTACTTC. Its translation is CATSRPKDPTDEQYF. The rearrangement links TRBV15 to TRBJ2-7; D call uncertain. The CDR3 length is 15 residues. From germline, CDR1 is LNHNV and CDR2 YYDKDF (reference sequence). V was trimmed by 2 bases and J by 5 bases, leaving 16 bases between them.

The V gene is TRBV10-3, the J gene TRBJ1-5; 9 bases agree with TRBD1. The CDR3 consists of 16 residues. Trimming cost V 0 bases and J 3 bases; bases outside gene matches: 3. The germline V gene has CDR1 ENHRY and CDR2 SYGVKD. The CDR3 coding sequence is TGTGCCATCAGTGAGTCGTGGACAGGGGTCAATCAGCCCCAGCATTTT. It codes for CAISESWTGVNQPQHF.

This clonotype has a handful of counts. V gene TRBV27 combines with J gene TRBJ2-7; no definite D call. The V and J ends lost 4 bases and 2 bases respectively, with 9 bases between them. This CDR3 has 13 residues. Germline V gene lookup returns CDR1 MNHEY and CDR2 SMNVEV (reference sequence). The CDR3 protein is CASSSHDAYEQYF. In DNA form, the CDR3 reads TGTGCCAGCAGTTCCCATGACGCCTACGAGCAGTACTTC.

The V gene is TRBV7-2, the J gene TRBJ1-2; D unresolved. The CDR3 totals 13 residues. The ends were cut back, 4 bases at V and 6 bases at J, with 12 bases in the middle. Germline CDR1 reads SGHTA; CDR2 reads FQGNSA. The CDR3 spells CASSSRFLDGYTF. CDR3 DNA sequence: TGTGCCAGCAGCTCCAGATTCCTGGATGGCTACACCTTC.

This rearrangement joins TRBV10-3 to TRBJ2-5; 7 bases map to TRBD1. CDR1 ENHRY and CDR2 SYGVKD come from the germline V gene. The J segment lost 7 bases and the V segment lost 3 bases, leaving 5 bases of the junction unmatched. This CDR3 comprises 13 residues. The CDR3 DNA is TGTGCCATCAGTGAAACAGGGGTCACGACCCAGTACTTC. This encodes CAISETGVTTQYF.

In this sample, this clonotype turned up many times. DNA for the CDR3: TGTGCCAGCAGCCCGAGCCTCGGGGACACCATATATTTT. Protein sequence: CASSPSLGDTIYF. The chain combines TRBV7-8 with TRBJ1-3; no firm D call. Germline V gene sequence: CDR1 SGHVS, CDR2 FQNEAQ. This CDR3 is built from 13 residues. V was shortened by 5 bases and J by 8 bases, with 13 bases between the two germline ends.

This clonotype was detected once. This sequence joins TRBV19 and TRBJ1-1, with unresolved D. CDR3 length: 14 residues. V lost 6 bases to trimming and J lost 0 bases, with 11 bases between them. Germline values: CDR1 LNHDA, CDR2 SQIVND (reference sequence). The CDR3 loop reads CASSEIDMNTEAFF. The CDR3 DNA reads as TGTGCCAGTAGCGAGATAGATATGAACACTGAAGCTTTCTTT.

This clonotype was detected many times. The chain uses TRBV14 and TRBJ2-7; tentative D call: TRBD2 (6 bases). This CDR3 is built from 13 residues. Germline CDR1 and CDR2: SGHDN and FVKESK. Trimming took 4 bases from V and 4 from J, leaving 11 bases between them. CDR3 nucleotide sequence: TGTGCCAGCAGCCGTTTACGGGGGTACGAGCAGTACTTC. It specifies CASSRLRGYEQYF.

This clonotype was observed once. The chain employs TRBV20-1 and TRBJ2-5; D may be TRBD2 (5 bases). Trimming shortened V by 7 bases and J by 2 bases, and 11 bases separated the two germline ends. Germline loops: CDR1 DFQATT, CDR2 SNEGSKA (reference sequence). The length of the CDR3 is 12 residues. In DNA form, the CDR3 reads TGCAGTGGTGGAGGACGGCAAGAGACCCAGTACTTC. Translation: CSGGGRQETQYF.

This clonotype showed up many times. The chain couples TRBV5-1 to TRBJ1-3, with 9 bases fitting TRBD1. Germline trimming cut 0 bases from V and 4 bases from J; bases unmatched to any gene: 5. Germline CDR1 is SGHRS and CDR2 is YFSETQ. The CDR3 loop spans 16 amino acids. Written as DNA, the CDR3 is TGCGCCAGCAGCTTGGGGGACAGGGAGTTCGGAAACACCATATATTTT. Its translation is CASSLGDREFGNTIYF. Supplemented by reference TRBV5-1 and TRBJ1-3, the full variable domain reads KAGVTQTPRYLIKTRGQQVTLSCSPISGHRSVSWYQQTPGQGLQFLFEYFSETQRNKGNFPGRFSGRQFSNSRSEMNVSTLELGDSALYLCASSLGDREFGNTIYFGEGSWLTVV.

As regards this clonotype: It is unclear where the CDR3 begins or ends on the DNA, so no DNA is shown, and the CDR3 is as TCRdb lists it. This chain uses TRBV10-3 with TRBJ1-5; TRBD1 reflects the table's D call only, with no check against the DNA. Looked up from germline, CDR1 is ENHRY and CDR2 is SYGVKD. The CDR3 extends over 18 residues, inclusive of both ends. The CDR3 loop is CAICSARGSDPGNRPQHF.

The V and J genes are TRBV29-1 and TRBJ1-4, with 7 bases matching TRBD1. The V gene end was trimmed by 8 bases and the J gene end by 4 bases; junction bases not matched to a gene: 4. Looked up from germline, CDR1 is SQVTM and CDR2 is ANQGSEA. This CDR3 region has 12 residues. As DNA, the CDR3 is TGCAGCTTAGACAGGGATAATGAAAAACTGTTTTTT. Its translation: CSLDRDNEKLFF.

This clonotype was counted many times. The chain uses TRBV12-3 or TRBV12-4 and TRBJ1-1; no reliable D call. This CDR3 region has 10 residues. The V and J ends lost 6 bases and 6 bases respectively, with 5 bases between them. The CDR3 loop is CASSLAEAFF. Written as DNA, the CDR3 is TGTGCCAGCAGCTTGGCTGAAGCTTTCTTT.

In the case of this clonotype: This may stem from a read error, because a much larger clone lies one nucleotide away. Here the CDR3 reads CSAKGTLRYEQYF. The CDR3 DNA reads as TGCAGTGCTAAAGGGACTCTCCGGTACGAGCAGTACTTC. The rearrangement links TRBV20-1 to TRBJ2-7; possible D gene TRBD2, 6 bases. CDR3 length equals 13 residues. In germline, CDR1 is DFQATT, CDR2 SNEGSKA (reference sequence). V was trimmed by 4 bases and J by 4 bases, leaving 14 bases between them.